This TCR beta chain was sequenced in a study of molecular identifiers for immune sequencing clone quantification. Study-level findings and limits: Clones above 20 RNA copies contained over 99% of effector molecules but under 1% of naive ones.

Many counts were recorded for this clonotype. Its antigen is not identified. Both previously described methods and listed TCR primers were employed to make bulk TCR libraries. TCRdb called the PCR reads again in MiXCR, with one record for every CDR3 protein. The table has hundreds of thousands of distinct CDR3 sequences, 25% seen once. The specimen sequenced was naive CD8+ T cells from blood, with Jurkat cell RNA spiked in. The subset: FACS-sorted CD8+CD4-CCR7+CD45RA+ naive T cells. This sequence was found in a human donor in good health. Some libraries in this study had Jurkat cell RNA spiked in.

The CDR3 DNA is TGTGCCAGCAGCCCCAGCGTAAGCACAGATACGCAGTATTTT. It is translated as CASSPSVSTDTQYF. This chain connects TRBV16 to TRBJ2-3; D ambiguous. The CDR3 spans 14 residues. Trimming cost V 4 bases and J 0 bases, with 8 bases left between them. Looked up from germline, CDR1 is KGHSY and CDR2 is FQNENV.